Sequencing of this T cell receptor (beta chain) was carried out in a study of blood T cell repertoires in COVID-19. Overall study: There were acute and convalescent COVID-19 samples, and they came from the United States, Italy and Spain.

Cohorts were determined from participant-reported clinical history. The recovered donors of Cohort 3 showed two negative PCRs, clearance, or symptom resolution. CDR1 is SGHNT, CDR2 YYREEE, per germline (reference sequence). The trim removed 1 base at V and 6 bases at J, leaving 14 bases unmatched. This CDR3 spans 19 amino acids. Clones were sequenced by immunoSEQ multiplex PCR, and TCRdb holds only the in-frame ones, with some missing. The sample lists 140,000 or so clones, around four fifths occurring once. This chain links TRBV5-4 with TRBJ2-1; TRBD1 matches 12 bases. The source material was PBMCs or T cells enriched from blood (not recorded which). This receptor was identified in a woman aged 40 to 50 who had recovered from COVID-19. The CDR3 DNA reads TGTGCCAGCAGCTTGCCGCCCGGCGGGGGGGACAGGGGGCTCAATGAGCAGTTCTTC. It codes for CASSLPPGGGDRGLNEQFF.